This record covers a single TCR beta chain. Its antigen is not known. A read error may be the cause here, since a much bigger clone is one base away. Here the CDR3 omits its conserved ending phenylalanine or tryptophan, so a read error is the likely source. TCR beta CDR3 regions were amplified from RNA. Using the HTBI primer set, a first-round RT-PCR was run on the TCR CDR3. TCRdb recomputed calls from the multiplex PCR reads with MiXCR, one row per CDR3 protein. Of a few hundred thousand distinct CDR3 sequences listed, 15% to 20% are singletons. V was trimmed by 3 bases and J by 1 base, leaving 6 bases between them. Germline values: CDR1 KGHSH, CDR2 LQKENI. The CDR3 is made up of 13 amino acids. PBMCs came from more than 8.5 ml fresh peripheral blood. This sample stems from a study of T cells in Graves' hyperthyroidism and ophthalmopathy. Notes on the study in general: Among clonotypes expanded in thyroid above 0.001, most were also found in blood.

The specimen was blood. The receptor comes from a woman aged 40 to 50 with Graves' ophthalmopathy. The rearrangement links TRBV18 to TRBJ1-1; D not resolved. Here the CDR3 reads CASSPATNTEAFL. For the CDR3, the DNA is TGTGCCAGCTCACCCGCGACGAACACTGAAGCTTTCCTT.